A single sample is the source of the 8 T cell receptor beta chains below, sequenced in a study of T cells in Graves' hyperthyroidism and ophthalmopathy. Regions amplified from RNA transcripts were the TCR beta CDR3 regions. A first-round RT-PCR of the TCR CDR3 used the HTBI primer set. TCRdb used MiXCR to reprocess the multiplex PCR reads, holding one entry per CDR3 protein. The table has hundreds of thousands of distinct CDR3 sequences, around 46% seen once; the top ten hold roughly 8.2%. Sample: peripheral blood or thyroid tissue (not recorded which). Receptor source: a woman aged 18-29 years with Graves' hyperthyroidism.

In this sample, this clonotype turned up once. This chain links TRBV25-1 with TRBJ2-6; TRBD1 matches 9 bases. Germline V lookup: CDR1 MGHDK, CDR2 SYGVNS. This CDR3 spans 17 amino acids. V dropped 10 bases and J dropped 0; count of bases not matched to a gene: 10. CDR3 DNA sequence: TGTGCCACCCAGGGGGACAGGGACCCCTCTGGGGCCAACGTCCTGACTTTC. Its protein is CATQGDRDPSGANVLTF. Drawing the rest from reference TRBV25-1 and TRBJ2-6, the complete variable domain is EADIYQTPRYLVIGTGKKITLECSQTMGHDKMYWYQQDPGMELHLIHYSYGVNSTEKGDLSSESTVSRIRTEHFPLTLESARPSHTSQYLCATQGDRDPSGANVLTFGAGSRLTVL.

The sample holds a few counts of this clonotype. The V and J genes are TRBV5-1 and TRBJ2-5; TRBD2 aligns across 7 bases. The V segment lost 2 bases and the J segment 2 bases; nucleotides outside the gene matches: 3. This CDR3 is built from 14 residues. CDR1 is SGHRS, CDR2 YFSETQ, per germline. CDR3 bases: TGCGCCAGCAGCTTCAGCGGGATTCAAGAGACCCAGTACTTC. It yields the protein CASSFSGIQETQYF.

The V gene is TRBV7-2, the J gene TRBJ2-7, with D uncertain. CDR3 size: 14 residues. The germline V gene has CDR1 SGHTA and CDR2 FQGNSA. The V end was cut by 3 bases, the J end by 0 bases, with 9 bases between. For the CDR3, the DNA is TGTGCCAGCAGCTTGAGGCAGTACTCCTACGAGCAGTACTTC. Translation: CASSLRQYSYEQYF.

The sample holds many counts of this clonotype. The CDR3 is CSVVRTGWDTEAFF. In nucleotides, the CDR3 is TGCAGCGTGGTCAGGACAGGGTGGGACACTGAAGCTTTCTTT. The genes are TRBV29-1 and TRBJ1-1; 8 nucleotides align to TRBD1. Germline V gene lookup returns CDR1 SQVTM and CDR2 ANQGSEA. The CDR3 loop spans 14 amino acids. With V trimmed by 6 bases and J by 3 bases, 9 bases remained unmatched.

This clonotype appeared many times. The V call is TRBV10-3, the J call TRBJ2-7; no reliable D call. The ends were cut back, 4 bases at V and 0 bases at J, with 10 bases in the middle. The germline V gene encodes CDR1 ENHRY and CDR2 SYGVKD. The CDR3 is 14 amino acids. In DNA, the CDR3 is TGTGCCATCAGTGGGGCACTGAGCTCCTACGAGCAGTACTTC. Amino acids: CAISGALSSYEQYF.

The chain is built from TRBV29-1 and TRBJ2-7, with TRBD1 matching over 9 bases. CDR3 length: 13 residues. CDR1 and CDR2 (germline): SQVTM, ANQGSEA. Trimming at V came to 8 bases and at J to 3 bases, leaving 8 bases not matched to a gene. In DNA form, the CDR3 reads TGCAGCCAAGAGGGACAGGGCCTCTACGAGCAGTACTTC. The encoded protein is CSQEGQGLYEQYF.

The sample holds a few counts of this clonotype. In DNA, the CDR3 is TGTGCCAGCAGCTTAGATTGGGCTAGCGGGAGAGTATACGAGCAGTACTTC. Its translation is CASSLDWASGRVYEQYF. The chain is built from TRBV7-2 and TRBJ2-7; 10 bases match TRBD2. CDR1 is SGHTA, CDR2 FQGNSA, per germline. This CDR3 has 17 residues. V trimming: 1 base; J trimming: 4 bases; junction bases outside the gene matches: 10.

This clonotype was counted between two and nine times. The chain uses TRBV19 and TRBJ1-2, with no clear D. V lost 11 bases to trimming and J lost 4 bases, with 17 bases between them. The CDR3 runs 13 residues. Germline CDR1 and CDR2: LNHDA and SQIVND (reference sequence). CDR3 nucleotides: TGTGCCTGGATGCTCGGGGAGATCTATGGCTACACCTTC. This translates into CAWMLGEIYGYTF.